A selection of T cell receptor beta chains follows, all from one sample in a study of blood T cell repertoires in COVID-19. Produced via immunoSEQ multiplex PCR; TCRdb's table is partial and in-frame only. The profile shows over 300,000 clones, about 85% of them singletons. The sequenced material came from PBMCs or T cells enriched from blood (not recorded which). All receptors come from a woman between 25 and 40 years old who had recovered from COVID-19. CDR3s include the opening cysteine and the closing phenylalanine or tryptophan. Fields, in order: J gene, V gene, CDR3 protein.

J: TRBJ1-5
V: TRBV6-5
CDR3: CASRQDRQPWHF

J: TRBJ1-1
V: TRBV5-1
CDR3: CASSLGGGIMNTEAFF

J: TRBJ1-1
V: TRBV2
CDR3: CASSEGTMNTEAFF

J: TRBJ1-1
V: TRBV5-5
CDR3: CASSYQTGLGFMNTEAFF

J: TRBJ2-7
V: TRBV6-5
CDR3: CASSYSSGQGYEQYF

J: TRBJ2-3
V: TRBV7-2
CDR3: CASSTNPGLAGRADTQYF

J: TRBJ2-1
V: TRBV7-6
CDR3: CASSLDGQLYNEQFF

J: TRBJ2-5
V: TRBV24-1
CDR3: CATSEGTGGGETQYF

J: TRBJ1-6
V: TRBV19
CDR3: CASSFRSTGANSPLHF

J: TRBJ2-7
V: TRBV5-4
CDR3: CASSLERQGYEQYF

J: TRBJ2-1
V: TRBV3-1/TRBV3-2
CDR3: CASSRGQGIGNEQFF

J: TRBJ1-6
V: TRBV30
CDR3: CAWSLGASYNSPLHF

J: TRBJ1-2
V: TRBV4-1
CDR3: CASRHGGIDYGYTF

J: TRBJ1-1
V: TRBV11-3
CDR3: CASSLSGNTEAFF

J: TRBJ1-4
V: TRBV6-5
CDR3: CASSYENRPNEKLFF

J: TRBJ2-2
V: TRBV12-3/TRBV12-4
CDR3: CASSRGGELFF

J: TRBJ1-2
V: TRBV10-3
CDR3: CAISRDPADYGYTF

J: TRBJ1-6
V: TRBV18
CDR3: CASSGGLGSPLHF

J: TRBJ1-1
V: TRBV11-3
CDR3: CASSQACDSIAFF

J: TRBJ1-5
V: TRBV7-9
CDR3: CASSTRGGNQPQHF

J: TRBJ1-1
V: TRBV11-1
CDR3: CASSLDRVGTEAFF

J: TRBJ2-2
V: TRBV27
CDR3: CASHRDPGGAGELFF

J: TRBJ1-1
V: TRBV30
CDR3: CAWSVRDTEAFF